What follows are 15 T cell receptor beta chains derived from one specimen sequenced in a study of T cells after yellow fever vaccination. TCRdb re-called the 5' RACE reads with MiXCR, one entry per CDR3 protein. The sample records about 220,000 distinct CDR3 sequences, 3% to 3.5% being singletons. The sample was CD4+ T cells sorted from PBMCs, taken 10 days after the yellow fever booster vaccination. All receptors derive from a man between 18 and 29 years old who received the YFV17D yellow fever vaccine.

The table lists this clonotype with a few counts. The chain carries TRBV7-9 and TRBJ2-5; D possibly matches TRBD1 or TRBD2 (5 bases each). With 5 bases removed from V and 1 base from J, the gap between germline ends came to 23 bases. Germline CDR1 SEHNR, CDR2 FQNEAQ (reference sequence). The CDR3 runs 18 residues. DNA for the CDR3: TGTGCCAGCAGCAGACCGGGACCGCCGAACCCCCTCCAAGAGACCCAGTACTTC. Its protein is CASSRPGPPNPLQETQYF.

This clonotype was seen at least ten times. V is TRBV6-2 or TRBV6-3 and J is TRBJ1-2; maybe TRBD1 (6 bases). The ends were cut back, 7 bases at V and 5 bases at J, with 26 bases in the middle. This CDR3 has 17 amino acids. Germline CDR1 is MNHEY and CDR2 is SVGEGT. CDR3 sequence reads: CASNDQRDTLKGYGYTF. CDR3 nucleotides: TGTGCCAGCAACGACCAGCGGGACACCCTTAAGGGGTATGGCTACACCTTC.

This clonotype was seen at least ten times. The chain carries TRBV7-2 and TRBJ2-1, with 9 bases fitting TRBD2. The V gene end was trimmed by 5 bases and the J gene end by 4 bases; junction bases not matched to a gene: 9. CDR3 size: 16 residues. CDR1 is SGHTA, CDR2 FQGNSA, per germline. In DNA, the CDR3 is TGTGCCAGCAGCCCCGGGGGTAGCGGGGGTTACAATGAGCAGTTCTTC. This encodes CASSPGGSGGYNEQFF.

The V and J genes are TRBV6-5 and TRBJ2-7; maybe TRBD2 (6 bases). The V end lost 5 bases, the J end lost 6 bases, and 17 bases lay between the germline ends. CDR3 length equals 14 residues. Germline V gene data show CDR1 as MNHEY and CDR2 as SVGAGI. CDR3 in DNA: TGTGCCAGCAGTGAACGGGACTCCCGTTCCGAGCAGTACTTC. Translation: CASSERDSRSEQYF.

This clonotype was observed many times. At one of its ends the junction is not consistent with the germline gene, which may arise from a read error. V gene TRBV5-1 combines with J gene TRBJ2-5, with TRBD1 matching 7 bases. The CDR3 consists of 14 residues. Germline values: CDR1 SGHRS, CDR2 YFSETQ. In nucleotides, the CDR3 is TGTGCCAGCAGCCTCGGGACAGCCCAAGAGACCCAGTACTTC. Translating it yields CASSLGTAQETQYF.

This clonotype was counted many times. The chain employs TRBV5-1 and TRBJ1-2; TRBD1 might be the D (6 bases). With 7 bases removed from V and 4 bases from J, the gap between germline ends came to 14 bases. Germline V gene data show CDR1 as SGHRS and CDR2 as YFSETQ. There are 13 residues in the CDR3. In DNA form, the CDR3 reads TGCGCCAGCGCCCGGTGGACAGCCTATGGCTACACCTTC. Its translation: CASARWTAYGYTF.

This clonotype showed up just a few times. The gene calls are TRBV5-1 and TRBJ1-2; possible D gene TRBD1, 5 bases. Per the germline V gene, CDR1 is SGHRS and CDR2 is YFSETQ. The CDR3 has 16 residues. V lost 4 bases and J lost 2, with 18 bases in between. The CDR3 spells CASSIPKGTLNYGYTF. The CDR3 region has the DNA TGCGCCAGCAGCATCCCTAAAGGGACTCTCAACTATGGCTACACCTTC.

As for this clonotype: Given a much more abundant clone one base away, this may be a read error. V gene TRBV29-1 combines with J gene TRBJ2-5; maybe TRBD1 (5 bases). Trimming removed 1 base from V and 5 bases from J, with 14 bases in between. The CDR3 is 14 amino acids. Looked up from germline, CDR1 is SQVTM and CDR2 is ANQGSEA. The CDR3, as DNA: TGCAGCGTTGAAGGGGGCAGTGGCGAGGAGACCCAGTACTTC. Protein: CSVEGGSGEETQYF.

The V call is TRBV27, the J call TRBJ2-3; D uncertain. Trimming stripped 9 bases from V and 0 bases from J, with 10 bases between. Germline V CDR1 and CDR2: MNHEY, SMNVEV (reference sequence). The CDR3 contains 13 residues. CDR3 coding DNA: TGTGCCAGGCCGGATACTAGCACAGATACGCAGTATTTT. Encoded protein: CARPDTSTDTQYF.

This clonotype was recorded many times. This sequence joins TRBV5-1 and TRBJ2-6, with no clear D. The CDR3 has 19 amino acids. Germline values: CDR1 SGHRS, CDR2 YFSETQ. V gave up 5 bases and J gave up 0 bases, with 21 bases separating them. CDR3 amino acids: CASRFLGDTIYSGANVLTF. The DNA for the CDR3 is TGCGCCAGCAGATTCCTTGGAGACACCATCTACTCTGGGGCCAACGTCCTGACTTTC.

The table lists this clonotype with many counts. This chain links TRBV6-1 with TRBJ1-3; a possible D gene is TRBD1 (5 bases). Germline V gene data show CDR1 as MNHNS and CDR2 as SASEGT. Trimming removed 2 bases from V and 3 bases from J, with 5 bases in between. The CDR3 sequence is 13 residues long. The CDR3 here is CASSEQGGNTIYF. CDR3 DNA sequence: TGTGCCAGCAGTGAACAGGGTGGAAACACCATATATTTT.

This clonotype was seen repeatedly, ten times or more. The chain combines TRBV28 with TRBJ1-2, with D possibly matching TRBD1 (6 bases). V shed 6 bases and J shed 4 bases, with 12 bases lying between them. The CDR3 totals 13 residues. Germline values: CDR1 MDHEN, CDR2 SYDVKM. This CDR3 is CASRTGPSYGYTF. The CDR3 DNA sequence: TGTGCCAGCAGGACAGGTCCCTCCTATGGCTACACCTTC.

V and J are TRBV30 and TRBJ1-1; D remains unclear. The CDR3 has 12 residues. V was trimmed by 4 bases and J by 4 bases, leaving 10 bases between them. The germline V gene has CDR1 GTSNPN and CDR2 SVGIG (reference sequence). The CDR3 nucleotides are TGTGCCTGGAATCCGGGGTTCACTGAAGCTTTCTTT. This codes for CAWNPGFTEAFF.

The chain is built from TRBV20-1 and TRBJ2-7, with 8 bases matching TRBD1. CDR3 length: 15 residues. Germline V lookup: CDR1 DFQATT, CDR2 SNEGSKA (reference sequence). Trimming removed 0 bases from V and 0 bases from J; junction bases left unmatched: 4. CDR3 in amino acids: CSARDPQGGSYEQYV. In nucleotides, the CDR3 is TGCAGTGCTAGAGATCCACAGGGGGGCTCCTACGAGCAGTACGTC.

This chain uses TRBV12-3 or TRBV12-4 with TRBJ2-5, with D possibly being TRBD1 (5 bases). V lost 5 bases and J 2 bases, leaving 12 bases between the germline ends. The CDR3 runs 14 residues. The CDR3 DNA follows: TGTGCCAGCAGTCCTCACAGGCGGCAAGAGACCCAGTACTTC. It encodes CASSPHRRQETQYF.